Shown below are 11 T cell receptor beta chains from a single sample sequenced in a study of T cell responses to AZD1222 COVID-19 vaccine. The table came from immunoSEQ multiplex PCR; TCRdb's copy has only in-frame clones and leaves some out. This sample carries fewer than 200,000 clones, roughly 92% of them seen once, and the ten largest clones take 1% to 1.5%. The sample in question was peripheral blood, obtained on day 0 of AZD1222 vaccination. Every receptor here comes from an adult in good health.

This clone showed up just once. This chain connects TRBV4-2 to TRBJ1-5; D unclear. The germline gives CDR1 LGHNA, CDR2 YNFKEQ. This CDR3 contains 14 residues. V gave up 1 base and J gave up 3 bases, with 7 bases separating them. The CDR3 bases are TGTGCCAGCAGCCAAGTAGCGTCCAATCAGCCCCAGCATTTT. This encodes CASSQVASNQPQHF.

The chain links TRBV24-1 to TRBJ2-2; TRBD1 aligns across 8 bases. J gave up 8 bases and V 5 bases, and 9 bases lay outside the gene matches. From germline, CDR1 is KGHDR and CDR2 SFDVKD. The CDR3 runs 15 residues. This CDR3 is CATSAAGGRWGELFF. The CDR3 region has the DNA TGTGCCACCAGTGCGGCAGGGGGCCGGTGGGGGGAGCTGTTTTTT.

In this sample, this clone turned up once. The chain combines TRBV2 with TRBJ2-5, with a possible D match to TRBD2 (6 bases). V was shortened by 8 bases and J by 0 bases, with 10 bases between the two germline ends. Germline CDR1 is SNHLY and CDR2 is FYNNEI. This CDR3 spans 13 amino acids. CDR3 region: CASGTPYQETQYF. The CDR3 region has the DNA TGTGCCAGCGGGACTCCGTACCAAGAGACCCAGTACTTC.

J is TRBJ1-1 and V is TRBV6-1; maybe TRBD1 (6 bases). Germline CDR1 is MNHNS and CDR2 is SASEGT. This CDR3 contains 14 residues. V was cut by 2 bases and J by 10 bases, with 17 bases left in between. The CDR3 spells CASSEMRTAWGAFF. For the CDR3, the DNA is TGTGCCAGCAGTGAAATGAGGACAGCCTGGGGAGCTTTCTTT.

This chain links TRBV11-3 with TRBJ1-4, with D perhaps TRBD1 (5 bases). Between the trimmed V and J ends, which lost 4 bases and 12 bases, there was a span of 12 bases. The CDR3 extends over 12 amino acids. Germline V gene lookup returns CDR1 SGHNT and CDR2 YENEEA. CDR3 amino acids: CASSSQEGQLFF. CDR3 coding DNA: TGTGCCAGCAGCTCCCAGGAGGGGCAACTGTTTTTT. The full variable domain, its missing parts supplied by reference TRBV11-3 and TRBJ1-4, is EAGVVQSPRYKIIEKKQPVAFWCNPISGHNTLYWYLQNLGQGPELLIRYENEEAVDDSQLPKDRFSAERLKGVDSTLKIQPAELGDSAVYLCASSSQEGQLFFGSGTQLSVL.

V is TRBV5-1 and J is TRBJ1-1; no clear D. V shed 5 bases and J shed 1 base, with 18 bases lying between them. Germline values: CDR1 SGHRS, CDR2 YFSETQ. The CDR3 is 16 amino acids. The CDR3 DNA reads TGCGCCAGCAGTTCTCGGTCTGGTTGGGGGAACACTGAAGCTTTCTTT. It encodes CASSSRSGWGNTEAFF.

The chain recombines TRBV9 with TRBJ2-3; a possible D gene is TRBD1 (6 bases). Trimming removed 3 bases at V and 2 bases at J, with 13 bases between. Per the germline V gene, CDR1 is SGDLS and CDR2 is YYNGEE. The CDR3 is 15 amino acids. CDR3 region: CASSATQGVTDTQYF. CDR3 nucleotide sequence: TGTGCCAGCAGCGCTACACAGGGAGTCACAGATACGCAGTATTTT.

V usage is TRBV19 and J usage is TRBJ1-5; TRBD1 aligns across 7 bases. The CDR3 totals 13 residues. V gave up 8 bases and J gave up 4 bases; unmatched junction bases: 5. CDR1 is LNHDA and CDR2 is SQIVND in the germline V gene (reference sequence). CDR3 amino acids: CASSDRRNQPQHF. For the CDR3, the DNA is TGTGCCAGTTCGGACAGGCGGAATCAGCCCCAGCATTTT.

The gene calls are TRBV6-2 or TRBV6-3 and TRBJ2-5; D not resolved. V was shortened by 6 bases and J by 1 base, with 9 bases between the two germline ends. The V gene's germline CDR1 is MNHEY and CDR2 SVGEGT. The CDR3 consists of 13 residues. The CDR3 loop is CASSVETQETQYF. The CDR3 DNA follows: TGTGCCAGCAGCGTGGAAACCCAAGAGACCCAGTACTTC.

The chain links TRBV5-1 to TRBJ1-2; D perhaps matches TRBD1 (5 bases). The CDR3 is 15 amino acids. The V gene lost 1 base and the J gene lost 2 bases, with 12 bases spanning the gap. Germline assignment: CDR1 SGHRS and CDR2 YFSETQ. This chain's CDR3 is CASSLYGGDNYGYTF. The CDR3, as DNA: TGCGCCAGCAGCTTGTATGGGGGAGACAACTATGGCTACACCTTC.

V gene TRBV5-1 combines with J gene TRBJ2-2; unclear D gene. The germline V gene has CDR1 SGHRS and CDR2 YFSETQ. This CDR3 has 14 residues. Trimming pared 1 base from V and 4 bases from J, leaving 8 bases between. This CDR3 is CASSLPGATGELFF. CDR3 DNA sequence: TGCGCCAGCAGCTTGCCTGGCGCCACCGGGGAGCTGTTTTTT.